This T cell receptor (beta chain) was identified during a study of CD8 T cells in ankylosing spondylitis. TCRdb processed the 5' RACE reads anew with MiXCR; each CDR3 protein has one entry. The profile covers approximately 220,000 distinct CDR3 sequences, with around 24% appearing a single time and more than 6.5% taken by the ten largest. V dropped 0 bases and J dropped 0 bases, with 12 bases sitting between them. The CDR3 sequence is 17 residues long. CDR1 is ENHRY, CDR2 SYGVKD, per germline. The receptor comes from a male donor with ankylosing spondylitis or in good health (not recorded which). Sequenced material: blood, either unsorted or a sorted T cell fraction (not recorded which). The chain employs TRBV10-3 and TRBJ1-5; D remains ambiguous. For the CDR3, the DNA is TGTGCCATCAGTGAGTCACGGCAGGTTGGTAGCAATCAGCCCCAGCATTTT. As protein: CAISESRQVGSNQPQHF.